This T cell receptor beta chain was documented in a study of early stage breast cancer tumors (dated by TCRdb to between 2016 and 2019). Regarding the complete study: Of the 16 invasive breast tumors, about a dozen were found to be estrogen receptor-positive, progesterone receptor-positive and HER2-negative. On average, each sample got 7.5 to 10-fold read coverage. Of the roughly 12 ER+/PR+/HER2- tumors, eight were classified as invasive ductal carcinomas and four as invasive lobular carcinomas. A total of 2,651,842 templates, representing 1,097,674 unique clonotypes, were detected across all samples. Results and caveats for the whole study, not just this receptor: About 2.5-fold higher T cell density and higher clonality were observed in tumors than in adjacent normal breast tissue. Sequencing bulk genomic DNA from unsorted cells could not capture chain pairing or functional markers like CD4, CD8 and FOXP3. Enriched TCRB sequences shared across patients were found to be mostly commonly generated sequences that were unlikely to play an important role in the tumor microenvironment. Analysis by tumor subtype was prevented by the small cohort size. Repertoires from blood and normal breast were more alike than repertoires from blood and tumor, and in 14 of 16 patients, comparing each tissue with blood separated tumor from normal.

The study profiled bulk TCR beta-chain repertoires in matched peripheral blood, tumor and adjacent normal breast tissue taken from roughly 17 patients with early-stage breast cancer. Before surgery, about 5-10 mL of whole blood was collected into EDTA tubes and then processed within 2 hours. Ficoll-Paque centrifugation in SepMate-50 tubes was used to isolate peripheral blood mononuclear cells. PBMCs were cryopreserved in 90% FBS with roughly 10% DMSO in aliquots of roughly 1.8 to 4 million cells and stored in liquid nitrogen. The Qiagen AllPrep DNA/RNA Mini kit was used for genomic DNA extraction. On this clone itself: What this receptor recognizes is not known. Base qualities were left out, and no much larger clone turns up one base away.

Each sample was amplified in two independent genomic DNA replicates, using around 550 ng for blood and about 1.6 ug for tumor or normal breast. Following the manufacturer's instructions, the ImmunoSeq Intro kit was used to carry out TCRB sequencing on genomic DNA. The multiplex PCR ran for 31 cycles using proprietary primers and spike-in control sequences for absolute quantification. Single-end 150-bp reads were used to sequence an 87-bp fragment spanning the CDR3 and the flanking V and J genes. Seven samples, each with two replicates, were multiplexed per lane of an Illumina MiSeq using version 3.0 chemistry. The study's own analysis went as follows. The vendor's proprietary pipeline processed the raw data and merged both replicates into a single result for each sample. Clonotypes were defined as productive rearrangements sharing the V-gene family, CDR3 amino acid sequence and J-gene segment. Clonality was calculated as 1 minus the normalized Shannon entropy (Pielou evenness) of TCRB abundances. T cell density was estimated by dividing total templates by the number of input cells inferred from the DNA input amount. Total repertoire diversity and clonality were estimated with Recon using default parameters. A clonotype counted as tumor-enriched if its abundance in tumor exceeded 0.1% and was at least 32-fold higher than its abundance in normal breast. Held by TCRdb, this immuneACCESS table contains in-frame sequences only and omits some clones. Under half of the omission traces to an unresolved V gene where checked; the cause of the rest is unknown. From that table come the V and J calls and clone size; the DNA was used to work out D and trimming. In all, the sample holds roughly 34,000 clones, and 70% to 80% of those were seen once. The top ten clonotypes cover under 7% of the sample.

The sequenced material came from blood. The origin of this receptor is a person aged 55 to 70 with breast cancer.

The sequence in DNA is TGTGCCACCAGCAGTGACTACTCTGGGGCCAACGTCCTGACTTTC. This is translated as CATSSDYSGANVLTF. This sequence uses TRBV15 and TRBJ2-6; D gene: possibly TRBD2, on 5 matching bases. The CDR3, from cysteine to phenylalanine, totals 15 residues. CDR3 DNA only is kept here, 45 bases in frame from base 1. V is pared back by 3 bases and J by 0 bases, with 6 bases lying between the germline termini. Taken from the germline V gene (reference sequence), the CDR1 and CDR2 loops are LNHNV and YYDKDF. With the portions outside the CDR3 filled from the reference TRBV15 and TRBJ2-6 genes, the complete variable region becomes DAMVIQNPRYQVTQFGKPVTLSCSQTLNHNVMYWYQQKSSQAPKLLFHYYDKDFNNEADTPDNFQSRRPNTSFCFLDIRSPGLGDTAMYLCATSSDYSGANVLTFGAGSRLTVL.